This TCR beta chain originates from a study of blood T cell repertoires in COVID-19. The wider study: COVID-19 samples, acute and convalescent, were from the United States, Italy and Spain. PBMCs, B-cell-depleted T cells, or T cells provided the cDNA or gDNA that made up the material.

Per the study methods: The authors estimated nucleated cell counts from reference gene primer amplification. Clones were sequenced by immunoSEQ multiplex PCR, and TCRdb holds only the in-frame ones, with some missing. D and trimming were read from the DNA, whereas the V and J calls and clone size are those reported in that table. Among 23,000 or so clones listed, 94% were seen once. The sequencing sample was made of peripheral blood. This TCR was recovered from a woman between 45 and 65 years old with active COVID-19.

CDR3 nucleotides: TGTGCCAGCAGTGACCTAACCCTGGGACTAGCGGAGCCGGAGGAGACCCAGTACTTC. As protein: CASSDLTLGLAEPEETQYF. The chain couples TRBV6-1 to TRBJ2-5; 11 nucleotides match TRBD2. Germline V gene data show CDR1 as MNHNS and CDR2 as SASEGT. The CDR3 covers 19 residues. The junction had 17 bases not matched to a gene; V was cut back by 3 bases and J by 5 bases.